The present T cell receptor beta chain was sequenced within a study of blood T cell repertoires in COVID-19. Study-wide context: Spain, Italy and the United States supplied samples that represented acute and convalescent COVID-19. T cells, B-cell-depleted T cells, or PBMCs provided the cDNA or gDNA that served as material.

The Seattle patients joined while their infection was active and were tracked longitudinally afterward. In the original workflow: Scientists estimated how many nucleated cells there were by amplifying reference gene primers. Produced via immunoSEQ multiplex PCR; TCRdb's table is partial and in-frame only. That table supplies the V and J calls and clone size; D and trimming were determined from the DNA. Of about 95,000 clones in the sample, about nine tenths were seen once. Sequences were obtained from peripheral blood. The clonotype originates from a man in his 60s with COVID-19, enrolled during active disease.

CDR3 bases: TGTGCCAGCAGCATCTCGTGGGGAGCTAGCACAGATACGCAGTATTTT. Its translation is CASSISWGASTDTQYF. The chain uses TRBV3-1 (or the pseudogene TRBV3-2) and TRBJ2-3, with a weak D call TRBD2 (5 bases). From germline, CDR1 is LGHDT and CDR2 YNNKEL (reference sequence). Trimming removed 5 bases from V and 0 bases from J, with 15 bases in between. The CDR3 is made up of 16 amino acids.